This passage covers 2 T cell receptor beta chains from one sample sequenced in a study of blood T cell repertoires in COVID-19. The repertoire was sequenced with immunoSEQ multiplex PCR; TCRdb's copy has only in-frame clones and lacks some. The table lists around 220,000 clones, roughly 82% of them singletons, with 4.5% to 5% in the top ten. The sequenced sample consisted of peripheral blood. These receptors were obtained from a woman of 80 years or more with active or convalescent COVID-19.

V usage is TRBV4-1 and J usage is TRBJ2-3; TRBD2 aligns across 14 bases. The CDR3 length is 17 residues. V lost 3 bases to trimming and J lost 4 bases; unmatched junction nucleotides: 6. The germline V gene encodes CDR1 MGHRA and CDR2 YSYEKL. The CDR3 nucleotides read TGCGCCAGCAGCCAGCGGACTAGCGGGAGGCCATCAGATACGCAGTATTTT. It encodes CASSQRTSGRPSDTQYF.

The genes are TRBV4-1 and TRBJ1-3; D call uncertain. Germline V CDR1 and CDR2: MGHRA, YSYEKL. CDR3 length: 17 amino acids. Between the trimmed V and J ends, which lost 0 bases and 0 bases, there was a span of 12 bases. Here the CDR3 reads CASSQDTRKSSGNTIYF. CDR3 coding DNA: TGCGCCAGCAGCCAAGATACTCGCAAGAGCTCTGGAAACACCATATATTTT.